This is a list of T cell receptor beta chains from one sample in a study of cytomegalovirus exposure and HLA in healthy donors. The protocol was immunoSEQ multiplex PCR, while the TCRdb copy is restricted to in-frame clones and leaves out a portion. The table has 160,000 or so clones, roughly 78% seen once. The sequenced sample was PBMCs. The receptors were gathered from a man between 35 and 55 years old in good health and CMV-seronegative. CDR3s include the opening cysteine and the closing phenylalanine or tryptophan. The order of the fields is clone size, D gene, V gene, J gene, CDR3 protein, CDR3 DNA. D genes are given only for firm matches. For some rows the clone size is stated as once, few or many, or as a class when expanded; others skip it.

size: -; D: -; V: TRBV5-6; J: TRBJ2-5; CDR3: CASSSGITETQYF; DNA: TGTGCCAGCAGCTCGGGGATAACGGAGACCCAGTACTTC
size: -; D: -; V: TRBV7-6; J: TRBJ1-5; CDR3: CASSSGPGNQPQHF; DNA: TGTGCCAGCAGCTCGGGTCCAGGGAATCAGCCCCAGCATTTT
size: -; D: -; V: TRBV30; J: TRBJ2-3; CDR3: CAWSPGPRNTDTQYF; DNA: TGTGCCTGGTCCCCAGGGCCACGGAACACAGATACGCAGTATTTT
size: -; D: -; V: TRBV19; J: TRBJ2-2; CDR3: CASREQGPTGELFF; DNA: TGTGCCAGTCGGGAACAGGGACCCACCGGGGAGCTGTTTTTT
size: -; D: TRBD1; V: TRBV5-1; J: TRBJ2-6; CDR3: CASSFTGGEGSGANGLTF; DNA: TGCGCCAGCAGCTTTACAGGGGGAGAGGGCTCTGGGGCCAACGGCCTGACTTTC
size: -; D: -; V: TRBV28; J: TRBJ1-1; CDR3: CASSRVNNGVNTEAFF; DNA: TGTGCCAGCAGTAGGGTTAACAACGGGGTGAACACTGAAGCTTTCTTT
size: once; D: TRBD1; V: TRBV5-6; J: TRBJ1-2; CDR3: CASSPGQGAGGYTF; DNA: TGTGCCAGCAGCCCGGGACAGGGGGCTGGTGGCTACACCTTC
size: -; D: TRBD1; V: TRBV2; J: TRBJ2-7; CDR3: CASAAGTEVYEQYF; DNA: TGTGCCAGCGCCGCCGGGACAGAGGTCTACGAGCAGTACTTC
size: -; D: -; V: TRBV19; J: TRBJ1-2; CDR3: CASGDSGYTF; DNA: TGTGCGTCGGGGGACTCTGGCTACACCTTC
size: -; D: -; V: TRBV27; J: TRBJ2-2; CDR3: CASSTRQTINTGELFF; DNA: TGTGCCAGCAGTACGCGACAGACGATAAACACCGGGGAGCTGTTTTTT
size: -; D: -; V: TRBV5-4; J: TRBJ1-2; CDR3: CASSLAGGNYGYTF; DNA: TGTGCCAGCAGCTTGGCGGGGGGGAACTATGGCTACACCTTC
size: -; D: -; V: TRBV11-3; J: TRBJ2-3; CDR3: CASSLEAEHTQYF; DNA: TGTGCCAGCAGCTTAGAGGCGGAGCATACGCAGTATTTT
size: -; D: -; V: TRBV6-5; J: TRBJ1-1; CDR3: CASSYLGRNTEAFF; DNA: TGTGCCAGCAGTTACTTGGGGCGGAACACTGAAGCTTTCTTT
size: once; D: -; V: TRBV29-1; J: TRBJ2-1; CDR3: CSVDVAGAGNEQFF; DNA: TGCAGCGTTGATGTCGCGGGGGCGGGAAATGAGCAGTTCTTC
size: once; D: -; V: TRBV29-1; J: TRBJ1-1; CDR3: CSVDKGASTEAFF; DNA: TGCAGCGTTGATAAGGGAGCGAGCACTGAAGCTTTCTTT
size: -; D: TRBD1; V: TRBV27; J: TRBJ1-5; CDR3: CASSPGQTNQPQHF; DNA: TGTGCCAGCAGTCCGGGACAGACCAATCAGCCCCAGCATTTT
size: -; D: TRBD1; V: TRBV5-1; J: TRBJ2-5; CDR3: CASSPRGQDALETQYF; DNA: TGCGCCAGCAGCCCCCGGGGACAGGACGCCCTGGAGACCCAGTACTTC
size: -; D: -; V: TRBV6-5; J: TRBJ2-1; CDR3: CASSSDSRGTYNEQLF; DNA: TGTGCCAGCAGTTCTGACTCGAGGGGGACCTACAATGAGCAGCTCTTC
size: -; D: -; V: TRBV27; J: TRBJ2-7; CDR3: CASSLRRGLGEQYF; DNA: TGTGCCAGCAGTTTGCGGAGGGGCTTGGGCGAGCAGTACTTC
size: -; D: TRBD1; V: TRBV6-1; J: TRBJ2-7; CDR3: CASSPTGGRNHEQYF; DNA: TGTGCCAGCAGTCCGACAGGGGGACGTAACCACGAGCAGTACTTC
size: -; D: -; V: TRBV4-1; J: TRBJ1-6; CDR3: CASSQRQESPLHF; DNA: TGCGCCAGCAGCCAAAGACAGGAGTCACCCCTCCACTTT
size: -; D: -; V: TRBV5-5; J: TRBJ2-7; CDR3: CASSRGEQYF; DNA: TGTGCCAGCAGTCGGGGCGAGCAGTACTTC
size: few; D: -; V: TRBV5-6; J: TRBJ2-7; CDR3: CASSSLTASSYEQYF; DNA: TGTGCCAGCAGCTCCTTGACAGCAAGCTCCTACGAGCAGTACTTC
size: few; D: -; V: TRBV10-3; J: TRBJ2-1; CDR3: CAISEIAGRTYEQFF; DNA: TGTGCCATCAGTGAGATTGCGGGAAGGACGTATGAGCAGTTCTTC
size: -; D: -; V: TRBV5-1; J: TRBJ2-5; CDR3: CASSSVGSGQETQYF; DNA: TGCGCCAGCAGCTCCGTGGGTAGCGGCCAAGAGACCCAGTACTTC
size: -; D: -; V: TRBV27; J: TRBJ2-7; CDR3: CASNFCTEGTPYEQYF; DNA: TGTGCCAGCAACTTTTGCACGGAGGGGACCCCCTACGAGCAGTACTTC
size: once; D: -; V: TRBV28; J: TRBJ1-5; CDR3: CASSLSGERNQPQHF; DNA: TGTGCCAGCAGTTTGAGCGGGGAGCGGAATCAGCCCCAGCATTTT
size: -; D: -; V: TRBV5-1; J: TRBJ2-7; CDR3: CASSRTSYEQYF; DNA: TGCGCCAGCAGCCGGACTTCCTACGAGCAGTACTTC
size: -; D: -; V: TRBV27; J: TRBJ2-2; CDR3: CASSLYRGDTGELFF; DNA: TGTGCCAGCAGTTTATACCGGGGAGACACCGGGGAGCTGTTTTTT
size: -; D: -; V: TRBV2; J: TRBJ1-6; CDR3: CASGGLTLNSPLHF; DNA: TGTGCCAGCGGTGGACTTACTCTTAATTCACCCCTCCACTTT
size: once; D: -; V: TRBV28; J: TRBJ1-2; CDR3: CASSLHTRGIYGYTF; DNA: TGTGCCAGCAGTTTACACACGAGAGGGATCTATGGCTACACCTTC
size: -; D: -; V: TRBV5-4; J: TRBJ2-1; CDR3: CASSLDGSSYNEQFF; DNA: TGTGCCAGCAGCTTGGATGGTAGCTCCTACAATGAGCAGTTCTTC
size: few; D: TRBD2; V: TRBV6-5; J: TRBJ2-2; CDR3: CASTPAGLNTGELFF; DNA: TGTGCCAGCACCCCAGCGGGACTGAACACCGGGGAGCTGTTTTTT
size: -; D: -; V: TRBV19; J: TRBJ2-1; CDR3: CASSIEVQVGYNEQFF; DNA: TGTGCCAGTAGTATAGAGGTACAGGTCGGTTACAATGAGCAGTTCTTC
size: -; D: TRBD1; V: TRBV13; J: TRBJ1-1; CDR3: CASRFGGQGNTEAFF; DNA: TGTGCCAGCAGGTTCGGGGGACAGGGGAACACTGAAGCTTTCTTT
size: -; D: -; V: TRBV4-1; J: TRBJ2-7; CDR3: CASSQVQGGDEQYF; DNA: TGCGCCAGCAGCCAAGTGCAGGGCGGCGACGAGCAGTACTTC
size: -; D: -; V: TRBV7-9; J: TRBJ2-2; CDR3: CASSRERTGELFF; DNA: TGTGCCAGCAGCAGAGAGCGCACCGGGGAGCTGTTTTTT
size: -; D: -; V: TRBV7-2; J: TRBJ2-6; CDR3: CASSLLWTAGANVLTF; DNA: TGTGCCAGCAGCTTACTCTGGACAGCTGGGGCCAACGTCCTGACTTTC
size: -; D: -; V: TRBV7-2; J: TRBJ2-7; CDR3: CASSSIRGYEQYF; DNA: TGTGCCAGCAGCTCCATAAGGGGGTACGAGCAGTACTTC
size: -; D: TRBD1; V: TRBV6-5; J: TRBJ2-7; CDR3: CASSYRDRDYEQYF; DNA: TGTGCCAGCAGTTACAGGGACAGGGACTACGAGCAGTACTTC
size: -; D: -; V: TRBV6-1; J: TRBJ1-4; CDR3: CASREASKLFF; DNA: TGTGCCAGCAGGGAGGCTTCAAAACTGTTTTTT
size: -; D: TRBD1; V: TRBV5-1; J: TRBJ2-7; CDR3: CASSGTGVNEQYF; DNA: TGCGCCAGCAGCGGGACAGGGGTTAACGAGCAGTACTTC
size: -; D: TRBD1; V: TRBV7-8; J: TRBJ1-5; CDR3: CASSTTGTGYQPQHF; DNA: TGTGCCAGCAGCACAACCGGGACAGGTTATCAGCCCCAGCATTTT
size: -; D: TRBD2; V: TRBV7-2; J: TRBJ2-7; CDR3: CASSFRLAGGTEQYF; DNA: TGTGCCAGCAGCTTCAGACTAGCGGGAGGAACCGAGCAGTACTTC
size: -; D: -; V: TRBV9; J: TRBJ2-7; CDR3: CASSVGGRLYEQYF; DNA: TGTGCCAGCAGCGTAGGAGGTAGGCTCTACGAGCAGTACTTC
size: -; D: TRBD2; V: TRBV18; J: TRBJ2-7; CDR3: CASSRGLAGGNEQYF; DNA: TGTGCCAGCTCACGAGGACTAGCGGGAGGAAACGAGCAGTACTTC
size: -; D: -; V: TRBV4-1; J: TRBJ2-6; CDR3: CASSHPLRAGANVLTF; DNA: TGCGCCAGCAGCCATCCCCTTAGAGCTGGGGCCAACGTCCTGACTTTC
size: -; D: TRBD1; V: TRBV4-3; J: TRBJ1-1; CDR3: CASSLRGQGTEAFF; DNA: TGCGCCAGCAGCTTGAGAGGACAGGGGACTGAAGCTTTCTTT
size: -; D: -; V: TRBV5-1; J: TRBJ1-3; CDR3: CASSLTPQGSGNTIYF; DNA: TGCGCCAGCAGCTTGACACCGCAGGGTTCTGGAAACACCATATATTTT
size: few; D: -; V: TRBV19; J: TRBJ2-7; CDR3: CASSPGGLYEQYF; DNA: TGTGCCAGTAGCCCGGGGGGCCTCTACGAGCAGTACTTC
size: -; D: -; V: TRBV9; J: TRBJ2-1; CDR3: CASSVRGISGYNEQFF; DNA: TGTGCCAGCAGCGTGAGGGGTATTAGCGGCTACAATGAGCAGTTCTTC
size: -; D: TRBD2; V: TRBV6-4; J: TRBJ2-3; CDR3: CASSVRAGASDTQYF; DNA: TGTGCCAGCAGTGTACGAGCGGGAGCATCAGATACGCAGTATTTT
size: medium-sized; D: TRBD2; V: TRBV6-5; J: TRBJ2-7; CDR3: CASSYLGRSYEQYF; DNA: TGTGCCAGCAGTTACCTCGGGAGGAGCTACGAGCAGTACTTC
size: -; D: TRBD2; V: TRBV19; J: TRBJ2-7; CDR3: CASSRSRAGGEQYF; DNA: TGTGCCAGTAGTCGCTCCCGAGCGGGAGGCGAGCAGTACTTC
size: -; D: TRBD2; V: TRBV19; J: TRBJ2-3; CDR3: CASSLAGAAIDTQYF; DNA: TGTGCCAGTAGTCTAGCGGGAGCCGCTATAGATACGCAGTATTTT
size: -; D: -; V: TRBV7-9; J: TRBJ1-5; CDR3: CSSSFEEQPQHF; DNA: TGTTCCAGCAGCTTCGAAGAGCAGCCCCAGCATTTT
size: -; D: -; V: TRBV10-3; J: TRBJ1-3; CDR3: CAMRSSGNTIYF; DNA: TGTGCCATGCGGAGTTCTGGAAACACCATATATTTT
size: -; D: TRBD2; V: TRBV9; J: TRBJ2-1; CDR3: CASSSLSGSAYNEQFF; DNA: TGTGCCAGCAGCTCCCTTAGCGGGAGCGCCTACAATGAGCAGTTCTTC
size: -; D: -; V: TRBV6-5; J: TRBJ2-3; CDR3: CASSYMGLQDTQYF; DNA: TGTGCCAGCAGTTACATGGGACTCCAGGATACGCAGTATTTT
size: -; D: -; V: TRBV11-2; J: TRBJ2-1; CDR3: CASSPLRTSNEQFF; DNA: TGTGCCAGCAGCCCACTCCGGACTTCTAATGAGCAGTTCTTC